One and the same sample provided the 26 T cell receptor beta chains below, sequenced in a study of identical twins. TCRdb itself ran the 5' RACE reads through MiXCR, one entry per CDR3 protein. This table holds 540,000 or so distinct CDR3 sequences, around 24% found once. These data also formed part of another study, on yellow fever vaccine responses in identical twins.

The sequenced sample consisted of CD4+ T cells sorted from blood. These receptors all stem from a young woman in good health.

The chain has TRBV5-1 and TRBJ1-1; D ambiguous. The CDR3 spans 13 residues. V lost 5 bases and J 1 base, leaving 9 bases between the germline ends. Germline assignment: CDR1 SGHRS and CDR2 YFSETQ. The CDR3 nucleotides read TGCGCCAGCAGTAAGGAGAGGAACACTGAAGCTTTCTTT. Protein product: CASSKERNTEAFF.

V and J are TRBV6-2 or TRBV6-3 and TRBJ2-2; a possible D gene is TRBD2 (5 bases). The CDR3 runs to 21 residues. CDR1 and CDR2 from the germline V gene are MNHEY and SVGEGT. The V and J ends lost 0 bases and 0 bases respectively, with 23 bases between them. The CDR3 sequence is CASSYSSPSPSSETNTGELFF. The CDR3 nucleotides read TGTGCCAGCAGTTACTCATCCCCCTCGCCTAGCTCAGAAACGAACACCGGGGAGCTGTTTTTT.

J is TRBJ2-5 and V is TRBV6-5; D is uncertain. CDR1 and CDR2 from the germline V gene are MNHEY and SVGAGI. Trimming cost V 2 bases and J 2 bases, with 6 bases left between them. The CDR3 extends over 13 amino acids. The CDR3 region is CASSYGKQETQYF. For the CDR3, the DNA is TGTGCCAGCAGTTACGGGAAACAAGAGACCCAGTACTTC.

In this sample, this clonotype turned up a few times. This rearrangement joins TRBV4-1 to TRBJ2-7; 8 bases are a match to TRBD1. Trimming cost V 0 bases and J 3 bases; bases outside gene matches: 7. Per the germline V gene, CDR1 is MGHRA and CDR2 is YSYEKL. There are 16 residues in the CDR3. The CDR3 region has the DNA TGCGCCAGCAGCCAAGATCGACGGGGGACAGGCTACGAGCAGTACTTC. Protein: CASSQDRRGTGYEQYF.

This clonotype was seen a handful of times. The rearrangement links TRBV7-9 to TRBJ2-1; D is tentatively TRBD1 or TRBD2 (5 bases each). CDR1 SEHNR and CDR2 FQNEAQ come from the germline V gene (reference sequence). V dropped 3 bases and J dropped 8 bases, with 8 bases sitting between them. The CDR3 consists of 12 residues. The CDR3, as DNA: TGTGCCAGCAGCTTTCAGGGACATGAGCAGTTCTTC. Its protein is CASSFQGHEQFF.

The chain carries TRBV27 and TRBJ2-3; D might be TRBD1 (5 bases). The CDR3 totals 15 residues. Germline V gene lookup returns CDR1 MNHEY and CDR2 SMNVEV (reference sequence). Trimming stripped 6 bases from V and 0 bases from J, with 13 bases between. CDR3 sequence (DNA): TGTGCCAGCAGCAAAGGGGCGACAAGCACAGATACGCAGTATTTT. As protein: CASSKGATSTDTQYF.

V is TRBV5-1 and J is TRBJ1-1, with D hard to call. The CDR3 is 15 amino acids. Between the trimmed V and J ends, which lost 0 bases and 7 bases, there was a span of 16 bases. The germline gives CDR1 SGHRS, CDR2 YFSETQ. CDR3 amino acids: CASSLGDSREVEAFF. The CDR3 DNA sequence: TGCGCCAGCAGCTTGGGGGATTCCCGAGAGGTTGAAGCTTTCTTT.

This clonotype showed up just a few times. The V and J genes are TRBV5-1 and TRBJ2-2, with D uncertain. CDR1 and CDR2 (germline): SGHRS, YFSETQ. CDR3 length: 15 residues. V was trimmed by 0 bases and J by 0 bases, leaving 6 bases between them. As DNA, the CDR3 is TGCGCCAGCAGCTTGGTAATTACGAACACCGGGGAGCTGTTTTTT. Its translation is CASSLVITNTGELFF.

V is TRBV25-1 and J is TRBJ1-4; tentative D call: TRBD1 (6 bases). The germline CDR1 and CDR2 sequences are MGHDK and SYGVNS. Trimming pared 3 bases from V and 2 bases from J, leaving 10 bases between. The CDR3 runs to 15 residues. CDR3 protein: CASSDLGATNEKLFF. The CDR3, as DNA: TGTGCCAGCAGTGATTTGGGGGCCACTAATGAAAAACTGTTTTTT.

The chain combines TRBV4-2 with TRBJ2-5, with D hard to call. There are 13 residues in the CDR3. Germline V gene data show CDR1 as LGHNA and CDR2 as YNFKEQ. V was clipped by 1 base and J by 4 bases, with 7 bases between them. CDR3 residues: CASSQASGETQYF. DNA of the CDR3: TGTGCCAGCAGCCAAGCGTCCGGAGAGACCCAGTACTTC.

The chain combines TRBV5-1 with TRBJ2-3; no reliable D call. Trimming took off 0 bases at V and 3 bases at J, with 8 bases between the two ends. Germline CDR1 SGHRS, CDR2 YFSETQ. This CDR3 region has 14 residues. The CDR3 reads CASSLGWRTDTQYF. The CDR3 DNA sequence: TGCGCCAGCAGCTTGGGATGGCGGACAGATACGCAGTATTTT.

This clonotype occurred a few times. This chain uses TRBV12-3 or TRBV12-4 with TRBJ1-1, with D possibly being TRBD1 (6 bases). V lost 5 bases to trimming and J lost 11 bases, with 12 bases between them. The CDR3 sequence is 11 residues long. CDR3 loop: CASSTTGLAFF. The CDR3 DNA reads as TGTGCCAGCAGTACAACAGGGTTGGCTTTCTTT.

This clonotype has a handful of counts. The gene calls are TRBV6-1 and TRBJ1-4; 8 bases are a match to TRBD1. The CDR3 covers 14 residues. CDR1 and CDR2 from the germline V gene are MNHNS and SASEGT. The J segment lost 7 bases and the V segment lost 6 bases, leaving 7 bases of the junction unmatched. CDR3 sequence: CASSFRGRVEKLFF. The CDR3 DNA is TGTGCCAGCAGCTTCAGGGGGCGAGTTGAAAAACTGTTTTTT.

This clonotype has only a few counts. Here the CDR3 DNA reads TGTGCCAGCAGTCTACCGACGGGAGTTGATGAGCAGTTCTTC. It yields the protein CASSLPTGVDEQFF. V gene TRBV7-9 combines with J gene TRBJ2-1; maybe TRBD2 (6 bases). Germline-derived CDR1 and CDR2 are SEHNR and FQNEAQ (reference sequence). The CDR3 is 14 residues long. Trimming pared 6 bases from V and 8 bases from J, leaving 17 bases between.

DNA of the CDR3: TGTGCCAGCAGTCCCGTCGGACCTAGGTACGAGCAGTACGTC. This gives the protein CASSPVGPRYEQYV. The gene calls are TRBV27 and TRBJ2-7; D unresolved. V dropped 5 bases and J dropped 4 bases, with 15 bases sitting between them. Germline CDR1 and CDR2: MNHEY and SMNVEV (reference sequence). The CDR3 consists of 14 residues.

The rearrangement uses TRBV11-1 and TRBJ1-1; no firm D call. Germline V gene sequence: CDR1 SGHAT, CDR2 FQDESV (reference sequence). CDR3 length: 15 residues. V lost 7 bases to trimming and J lost 1 base, with 16 bases between them. CDR3 DNA: TGTGCCAGCACCGGCCCTCCGCCGGAGAACACTGAAGCTTTCTTT. Protein sequence: CASTGPPPENTEAFF.

This clonotype has only a few counts. This sequence joins TRBV25-1 and TRBJ2-7, with TRBD1 matching over 9 bases. CDR3 length equals 16 residues. With V trimmed by 5 bases and J by 1 base, 9 bases remained unmatched. Germline V CDR1 and CDR2: MGHDK, SYGVNS. CDR3 coding DNA: TGTGCCAGCAGTCCAAAAGGGACAGGGAGTTCCTACGAGCAGTACTTC. It encodes CASSPKGTGSSYEQYF.

The sample holds a few counts of this clonotype. The chain is built from TRBV7-7 and TRBJ2-1; 7 nucleotides line up with TRBD1. There are 13 residues in the CDR3. CDR1 SSHAT and CDR2 FNYEAQ come from the germline V gene (reference sequence). Germline trimming cut 4 bases from V and 6 bases from J; bases unmatched to any gene: 3. CDR3 sequence reads: CASSSTGANEQFF. Here the CDR3 DNA reads TGTGCCAGCAGCTCTACAGGGGCCAATGAGCAGTTCTTC.

CDR3 sequence reads: CASSLESLGQPYNEQFF. For the CDR3, the DNA is TGTGCCAGCAGCTTAGAGAGCCTAGGCCAGCCCTACAATGAGCAGTTCTTC. The chain couples TRBV7-9 to TRBJ2-1; D uncertain. The CDR3 is 17 amino acids. V lost 1 base and J 2 bases, leaving 15 bases between the germline ends. CDR1 is SEHNR and CDR2 is FQNEAQ in the germline V gene (reference sequence).

The chain recombines TRBV12-3 or TRBV12-4 with TRBJ2-1; 7 bases agree with TRBD2. The CDR3 is 15 residues long. V dropped 5 bases and J dropped 2; count of bases not matched to a gene: 6. CDR3 amino acids: CASSPAGSAYNEQFF. CDR3 sequence (DNA): TGTGCCAGCAGTCCAGCGGGATCGGCCTACAATGAGCAGTTCTTC.

The rearrangement uses TRBV10-3 and TRBJ2-1; 8 bases match TRBD2. In germline, CDR1 is ENHRY, CDR2 SYGVKD. The CDR3 contains 13 residues. V lost 4 bases, J lost 8 bases, and 4 bases stayed unmatched. The CDR3 bases are TGTGCCATCAGTGGAACTAGCGGCGATGAGCAGTTCTTC. This encodes CAISGTSGDEQFF.

This chain joins TRBV24-1 and TRBJ2-5; D call uncertain. CDR1 and CDR2 (germline): KGHDR, SFDVKD. Trimming took off 5 bases at V and 5 bases at J, with 17 bases between the two ends. The CDR3 is made up of 15 amino acids. In nucleotides, the CDR3 is TGTGCCACCAGTGGGATGGGGAATGGTGGGGAGACCCAGTACTTC. Its protein product is CATSGMGNGGETQYF.

V and J are TRBV20-1 and TRBJ2-4, with D perhaps assigned TRBD1 or TRBD2 (5 bases each). Trimming removed 8 bases from V and 4 bases from J, with 12 bases in between. CDR1 and CDR2 from the germline V gene are DFQATT and SNEGSKA (reference sequence). The CDR3 runs to 12 residues. In nucleotides, the CDR3 is TGCAGTTTGGAAGGGGAGAAAAACATTCAGTACTTC. Its translation: CSLEGEKNIQYF.

There are a few counts of this clonotype. The CDR3 loop is CASSPPSRSYNEQFF. The CDR3 bases are TGTGCCAGCTCACCGCCTAGTAGGTCCTACAATGAGCAGTTCTTC. V usage is TRBV18 and J usage is TRBJ2-1; D unresolved. Germline V gene sequence: CDR1 KGHSH, CDR2 LQKENI. The V end was cut by 3 bases, the J end by 1 base, with 10 bases between. The CDR3 loop spans 15 amino acids.

The genes are TRBV2 and TRBJ2-3, with TRBD2 as a possible D gene (6 bases). CDR3 length equals 13 residues. V was pared by 6 bases and J by 4 bases, with 11 bases between. Germline V lookup: CDR1 SNHLY, CDR2 FYNNEI. CDR3 amino acids: CASRRDEADTQYF. CDR3 nucleotide sequence: TGTGCCAGCAGGCGGGACGAGGCAGATACGCAGTATTTT.

CDR3 coding DNA: TGTGCCAGCTTACCGGACGGGAACACTGAAGCTTTCTTT. It encodes CASLPDGNTEAFF. V and J are TRBV18 and TRBJ1-1, with D hard to call. Trimming left V 7 bases short and J 1 base short, with 10 bases between. Germline lookup yields CDR1 KGHSH and CDR2 LQKENI. The CDR3 loop spans 13 amino acids. Combining the CDR3 with reference TRBV18 and TRBJ1-1 gives the whole variable domain NAGVMQNPRHLVRRRGQEARLRCSPMKGHSHVYWYRQLPEEGLKFMVYLQKENIIDESGMPKERFSAEFPKEGPSILRIQQVVRGDSAAYFCASLPDGNTEAFFGQGTRLTVV.